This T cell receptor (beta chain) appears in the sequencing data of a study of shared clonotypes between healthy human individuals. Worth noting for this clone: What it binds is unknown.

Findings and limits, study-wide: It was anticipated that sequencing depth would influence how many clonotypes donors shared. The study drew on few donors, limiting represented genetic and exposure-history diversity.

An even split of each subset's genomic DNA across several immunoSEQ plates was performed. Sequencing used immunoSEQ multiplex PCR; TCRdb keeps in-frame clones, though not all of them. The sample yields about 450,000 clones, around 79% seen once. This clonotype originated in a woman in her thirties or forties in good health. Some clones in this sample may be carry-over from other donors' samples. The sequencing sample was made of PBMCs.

The CDR3 DNA reads TGTGCCAGCAAACCACTGGGAGGGGCGGGCGAGCAGTACTTC. The encoded protein is CASKPLGGAGEQYF. This chain joins TRBV27 and TRBJ2-7; 7 bases align to TRBD2. This CDR3 is 14 amino acids long. Germline V CDR1 and CDR2: MNHEY, SMNVEV (reference sequence). V dropped 7 bases and J dropped 6; count of bases not matched to a gene: 12.